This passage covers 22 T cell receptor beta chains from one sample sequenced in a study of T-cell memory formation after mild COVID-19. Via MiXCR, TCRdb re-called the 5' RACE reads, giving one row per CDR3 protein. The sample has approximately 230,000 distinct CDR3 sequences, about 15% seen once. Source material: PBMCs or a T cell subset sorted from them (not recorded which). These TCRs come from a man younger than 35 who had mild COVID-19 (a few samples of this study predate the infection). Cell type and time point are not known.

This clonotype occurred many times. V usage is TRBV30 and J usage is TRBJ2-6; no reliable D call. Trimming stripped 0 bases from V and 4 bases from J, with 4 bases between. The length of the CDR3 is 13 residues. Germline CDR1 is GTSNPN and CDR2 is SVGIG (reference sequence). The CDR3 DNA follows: TGTGCCTGGAGTGTTCAGGGGGCCAACGTCCTGACTTTC. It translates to CAWSVQGANVLTF.

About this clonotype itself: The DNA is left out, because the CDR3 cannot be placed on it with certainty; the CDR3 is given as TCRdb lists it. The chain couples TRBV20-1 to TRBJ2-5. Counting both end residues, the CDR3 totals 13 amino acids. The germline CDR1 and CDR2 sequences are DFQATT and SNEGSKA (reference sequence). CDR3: CSARDPLWETQYF.

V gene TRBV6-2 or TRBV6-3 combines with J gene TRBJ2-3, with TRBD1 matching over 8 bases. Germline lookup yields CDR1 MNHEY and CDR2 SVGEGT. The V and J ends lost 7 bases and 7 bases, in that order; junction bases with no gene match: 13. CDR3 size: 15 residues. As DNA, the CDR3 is TGTGCCAGCACCCCAGACAGGGGATGGGACCATACGCAGTATTTT. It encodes CASTPDRGWDHTQYF.

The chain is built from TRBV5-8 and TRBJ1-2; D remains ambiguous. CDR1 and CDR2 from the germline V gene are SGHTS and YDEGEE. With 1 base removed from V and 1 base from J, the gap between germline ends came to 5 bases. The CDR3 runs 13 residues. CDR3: CASSLLVNYGYTF. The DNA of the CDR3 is TGTGCCAGCAGCTTGTTAGTTAACTATGGCTACACCTTC.

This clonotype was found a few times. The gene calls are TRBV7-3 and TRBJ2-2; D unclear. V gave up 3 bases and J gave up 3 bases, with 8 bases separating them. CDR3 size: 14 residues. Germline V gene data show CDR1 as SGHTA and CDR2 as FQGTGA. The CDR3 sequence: CASSFARDTGELFF. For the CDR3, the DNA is TGTGCCAGCAGCTTCGCTCGGGACACCGGGGAGCTGTTTTTT.

CDR3 DNA sequence: TGCGCCAGCAGCCAAGATTCGACCCATAGAGATACGCAGTATTTT. Protein: CASSQDSTHRDTQYF. The rearrangement links TRBV4-3 to TRBJ2-3; D is unresolved. V was pared by 0 bases and J by 5 bases, with 12 bases between. The germline gives CDR1 LGHNA, CDR2 YSLEER. The CDR3 spans 15 residues.

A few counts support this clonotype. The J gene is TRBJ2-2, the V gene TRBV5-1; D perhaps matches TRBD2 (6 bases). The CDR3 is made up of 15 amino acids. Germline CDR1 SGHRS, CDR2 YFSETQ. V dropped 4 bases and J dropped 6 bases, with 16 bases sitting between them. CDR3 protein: CASSISRGEAGELFF. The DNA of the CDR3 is TGCGCCAGCAGCATTTCGCGCGGGGAGGCCGGGGAGCTGTTTTTT.

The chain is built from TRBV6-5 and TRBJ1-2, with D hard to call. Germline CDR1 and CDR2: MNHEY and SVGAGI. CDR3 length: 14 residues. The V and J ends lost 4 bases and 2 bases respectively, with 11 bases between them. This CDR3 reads CASSSDTWNYGYTF. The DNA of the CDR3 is TGTGCCAGCAGTTCCGATACTTGGAACTATGGCTACACCTTC.

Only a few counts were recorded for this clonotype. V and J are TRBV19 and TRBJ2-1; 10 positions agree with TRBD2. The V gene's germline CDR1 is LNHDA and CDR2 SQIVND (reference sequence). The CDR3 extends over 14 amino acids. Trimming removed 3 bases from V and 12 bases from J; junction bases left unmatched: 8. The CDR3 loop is CASSISGGALGQFF. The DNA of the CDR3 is TGTGCCAGTAGTATCAGCGGGGGGGCTCTCGGGCAGTTCTTC.

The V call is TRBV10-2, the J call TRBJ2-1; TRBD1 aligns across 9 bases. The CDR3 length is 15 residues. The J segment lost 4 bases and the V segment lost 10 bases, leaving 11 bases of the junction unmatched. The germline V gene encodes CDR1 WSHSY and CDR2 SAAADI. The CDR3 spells CATRDREDLYNEQFF. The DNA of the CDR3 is TGCGCCACCAGGGACAGGGAAGATTTATACAATGAGCAGTTCTTC.

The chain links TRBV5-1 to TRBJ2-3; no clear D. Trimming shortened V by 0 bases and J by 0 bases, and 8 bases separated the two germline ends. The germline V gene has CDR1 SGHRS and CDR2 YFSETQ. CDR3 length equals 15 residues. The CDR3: CASSLDTASTDTQYF. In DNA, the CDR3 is TGCGCCAGCAGCTTGGACACTGCTAGCACAGATACGCAGTATTTT.

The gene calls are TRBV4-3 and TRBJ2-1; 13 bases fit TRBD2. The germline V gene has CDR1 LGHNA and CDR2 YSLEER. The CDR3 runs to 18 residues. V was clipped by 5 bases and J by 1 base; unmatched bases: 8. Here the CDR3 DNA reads TGCGCCAGCAGCTCCGGGACTAGCGGGATTCGGTCCTACAATGAGCAGTTCTTC. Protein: CASSSGTSGIRSYNEQFF.

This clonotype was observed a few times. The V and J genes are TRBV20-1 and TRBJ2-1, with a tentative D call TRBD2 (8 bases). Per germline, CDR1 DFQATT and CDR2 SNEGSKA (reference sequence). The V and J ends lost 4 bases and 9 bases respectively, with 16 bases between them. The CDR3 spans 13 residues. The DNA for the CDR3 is TGCAGTGCTACAAGGGGGCGGGAGGTTGAGCAGTTCTTC. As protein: CSATRGREVEQFF.

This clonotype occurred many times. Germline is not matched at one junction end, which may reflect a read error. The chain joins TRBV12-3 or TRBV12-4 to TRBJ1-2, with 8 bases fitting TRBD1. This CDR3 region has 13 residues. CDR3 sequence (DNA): TGTGCCAGCAGCTTAGGACAGGGCTATGGCTACACCTTC. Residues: CASSLGQGYGYTF.

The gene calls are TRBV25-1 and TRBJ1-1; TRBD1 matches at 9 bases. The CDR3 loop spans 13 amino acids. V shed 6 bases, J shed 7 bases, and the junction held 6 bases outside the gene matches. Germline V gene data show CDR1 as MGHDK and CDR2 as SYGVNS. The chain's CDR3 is CASSEDRGGEAFF. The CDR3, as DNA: TGTGCCAGCAGCGAGGACAGGGGAGGTGAAGCTTTCTTT.

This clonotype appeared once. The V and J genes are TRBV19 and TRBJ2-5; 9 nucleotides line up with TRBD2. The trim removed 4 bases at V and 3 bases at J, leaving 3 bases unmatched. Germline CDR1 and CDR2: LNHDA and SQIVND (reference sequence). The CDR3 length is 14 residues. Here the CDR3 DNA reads TGTGCCAGTAGTACGGGACTAGCCAAAGAGACCCAGTACTTC. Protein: CASSTGLAKETQYF. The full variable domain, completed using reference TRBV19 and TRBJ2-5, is DGGITQSPKYLFRKEGQNVTLSCEQNLNHDAMYWYRQDPGQGLRLIYYSQIVNDFQKGDIAEGYSVSREKKESFPLTVTSAQKNPTAFYLCASSTGLAKETQYFGPGTRLLVL.

The CDR3, as DNA: TGTGCCAGCAGTTTCAGGCATTTCTCTGGAAACACCATATATTTT. It is translated as CASSFRHFSGNTIYF. V usage is TRBV28 and J usage is TRBJ1-3; D remains unclear. This CDR3 spans 15 amino acids. Germline V gene data show CDR1 as MDHEN and CDR2 as SYDVKM. V was cut by 3 bases and J by 0 bases, with 9 bases left in between.

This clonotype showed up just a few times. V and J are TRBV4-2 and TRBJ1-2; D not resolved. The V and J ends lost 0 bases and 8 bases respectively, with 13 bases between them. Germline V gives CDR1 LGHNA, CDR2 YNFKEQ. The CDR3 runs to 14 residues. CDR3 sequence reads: CASSQDRGSWGYTF. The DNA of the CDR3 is TGTGCCAGCAGCCAAGATCGAGGGTCCTGGGGCTACACCTTC.

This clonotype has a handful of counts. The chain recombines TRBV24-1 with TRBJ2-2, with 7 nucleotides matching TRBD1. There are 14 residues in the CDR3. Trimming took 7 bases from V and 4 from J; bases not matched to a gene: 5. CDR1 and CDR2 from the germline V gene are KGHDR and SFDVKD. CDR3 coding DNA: TGTGCCACCAGCCCGGGACAGACCACCGGGGAGCTGTTTTTT. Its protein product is CATSPGQTTGELFF.

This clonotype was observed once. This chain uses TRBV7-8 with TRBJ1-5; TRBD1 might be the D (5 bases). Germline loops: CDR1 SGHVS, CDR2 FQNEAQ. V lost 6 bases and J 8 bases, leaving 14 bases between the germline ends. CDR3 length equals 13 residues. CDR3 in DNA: TGTGCCAGCAGTCTGGGACTGTATGAGCCCCAGCATTTT. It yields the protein CASSLGLYEPQHF.

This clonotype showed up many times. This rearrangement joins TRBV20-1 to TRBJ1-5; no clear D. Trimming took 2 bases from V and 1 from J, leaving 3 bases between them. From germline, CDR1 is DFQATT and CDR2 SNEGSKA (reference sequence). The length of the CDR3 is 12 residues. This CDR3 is CSARYSNQPQHF. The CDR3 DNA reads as TGCAGTGCTAGATACAGCAATCAGCCCCAGCATTTT.

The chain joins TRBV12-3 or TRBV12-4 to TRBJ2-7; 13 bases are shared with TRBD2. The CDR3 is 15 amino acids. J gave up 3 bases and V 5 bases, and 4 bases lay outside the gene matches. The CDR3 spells CASSPTSGGLYEQYF. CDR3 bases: TGTGCCAGCAGTCCGACTAGCGGGGGGCTCTACGAGCAGTACTTC.